Sequencing of this T cell receptor beta chain was carried out in a study of cytomegalovirus exposure and HLA in healthy donors. Study-level findings and limits: Among TCR sequences, most were rare, though some public TCRs appeared in many donors. For cytomegalovirus status, the classifier reportedly gave diagnoses with high specificity and sensitivity.

Data came from immunoSEQ multiplex PCR; TCRdb stores just in-frame clones and leaves some out. The top ten hold 1% of the sample, which has around 300,000 clones, just over 85% seen once. There are 13 residues in the CDR3. Germline V CDR1 and CDR2: MNHEY, SMNVEV (reference sequence). V lost 3 bases and J lost 5, with 8 bases in between. A word on this clone: The antigen is undetermined.

Sequencing was carried out using PBMCs. The sequence was obtained from a woman younger than 35 in good health and CMV-seronegative. The V and J genes are TRBV27 and TRBJ1-5; weak D call: TRBD1 (6 bases). The CDR3: CASSLGAYQPQHF. CDR3 in DNA: TGTGCCAGCAGTTTGGGGGCGTATCAGCCCCAGCATTTT.